This TCR beta chain is from a study of CD8 T cells in ankylosing spondylitis. At least ten counts were recorded for this clonotype. Its antigen is undetermined. As the method for making TCR beta libraries, quantitative 5'-RACE with molecular barcodes was used. TCRdb re-called the 5' RACE reads through MiXCR, storing one row per CDR3 protein. The data show fewer than 80,000 distinct CDR3 sequences, about 5.7% seen once. There are 14 residues in the CDR3. Germline V gene data show CDR1 as SGHTA and CDR2 as FQGTGA. The J segment lost 8 bases and the V segment lost 1 base, leaving 5 bases of the junction unmatched. Findings and caveats of the study: The authors found the disease-linked clones to be CD8+ and relatively rare in peripheral blood. Seemingly distinctive of ankylosing spondylitis blood was a TCR beta motif formed by eight highly homologous variants.

This TCR came from a male donor with ankylosing spondylitis or in good health (not recorded which). The rearrangement uses TRBV7-3 and TRBJ2-1; 7 positions match TRBD1. The specimen sequenced was blood, either unsorted or a sorted T cell fraction (not recorded which). CDR3 sequence reads: CASSLKTGAYEQFF. CDR3 in DNA: TGTGCCAGCAGCTTAAAAACAGGGGCCTATGAGCAGTTCTTC.